This TCR beta chain was observed in a study of control samples from healthy donors and cancer patients. TCRdb's table, derived via immunoSEQ multiplex PCR, lists solely in-frame clones and lacks some. This sample has under 200,000 clones, with over 90% found just once. Per the germline V gene, CDR1 is KGHSH and CDR2 is LQKENI. This CDR3 has 15 amino acids. V dropped 4 bases and J dropped 0; count of bases not matched to a gene: 5. This rearrangement joins TRBV18 to TRBJ1-1; 7 bases match TRBD1. Material: blood. This TCR was sampled from a woman in her twenties or thirties in good health. This chain's CDR3 is CASSLGQAMNTEAFF. DNA of the CDR3: TGTGCCAGCTCACTAGGACAGGCCATGAACACTGAAGCTTTCTTT. Full variable domain (remainder filled in from reference TRBV18 and TRBJ1-1): NAGVMQNPRHLVRRRGQEARLRCSPMKGHSHVYWYRQLPEEGLKFMVYLQKENIIDESGMPKERFSAEFPKEGPSILRIQQVVRGDSAAYFCASSLGQAMNTEAFFGQGTRLTVV.